Below, 24 T cell receptor beta chains from the same sample are listed, as sequenced in a study of blood T cell repertoires in COVID-19. Clones were sequenced by immunoSEQ multiplex PCR, and TCRdb holds only the in-frame ones, with some missing. There are approximately 210,000 clones in the sample; roughly four fifths occur only once, and 12% lies in the top ten. Sample: PBMCs or T cells enriched from blood (not recorded which). These receptors were taken from a man aged 40-50 years who had recovered from COVID-19.

The chain recombines TRBV12-3 or TRBV12-4 with TRBJ1-5, with D unresolved. This CDR3 is 13 amino acids long. Trimming shortened V by 5 bases and J by 7 bases, and 12 bases separated the two germline ends. This CDR3 is CASSLEGPQPQHF. CDR3 nucleotides: TGTGCCAGCAGTCTCGAGGGCCCGCAGCCCCAGCATTTT.

The rearrangement uses TRBV10-3 and TRBJ1-3, with D possibly matching TRBD1 (6 bases). CDR3 size: 14 residues. V shed 3 bases and J shed 2 bases, with 8 bases lying between them. Germline V CDR1 and CDR2: ENHRY, SYGVKD. The CDR3 sequence is CAISDQGPGNTIYF. The CDR3 DNA is TGTGCCATCAGTGATCAGGGGCCTGGAAACACCATATATTTT.

This sequence joins TRBV28 and TRBJ1-4; D gene unclear. This CDR3 is built from 14 residues. Germline lookup yields CDR1 MDHEN and CDR2 SYDVKM. The V end was cut by 0 bases, the J end by 8 bases, with 10 bases between. The CDR3 nucleotides read TGTGCCAGCAGTTTATGGAGGGCCCGAGAAAAACTGTTTTTT. Translation: CASSLWRAREKLFF.

Only one count was recorded for this clone. The chain links TRBV19 to TRBJ1-3, with a possible D match to TRBD1 (5 bases). Trimming stripped 6 bases from V and 3 bases from J, with 15 bases between. The CDR3 runs to 15 residues. CDR1 LNHDA and CDR2 SQIVND come from the germline V gene (reference sequence). This CDR3 is CASSQGPSYGNTIYF. CDR3 sequence (DNA): TGTGCCAGTAGCCAGGGTCCGAGCTATGGAAACACCATATATTTT.

The chain carries TRBV10-3 and TRBJ1-6, with 7 bases identical to TRBD1. This CDR3 has 16 residues. Germline V lookup: CDR1 ENHRY, CDR2 SYGVKD. V lost 4 bases, J lost 4 bases, and 7 bases stayed unmatched. In DNA form, the CDR3 reads TGTGCCATCAGTGGCGACAGGGAATCTTATAATTCACCCCTCCACTTT. It codes for CAISGDRESYNSPLHF.

This clone has just one count. V is TRBV5-4 and J is TRBJ2-5; 7 bases fit TRBD1. Germline assignment: CDR1 SGHNT and CDR2 YYREEE (reference sequence). The CDR3 sequence is 14 residues long. The junction had 5 bases not matched to a gene; V was cut back by 4 bases and J by 2 bases. The CDR3 loop reads CASSRDSGQETQYF. The CDR3 DNA reads as TGTGCCAGCAGCCGGGACAGTGGACAAGAGACCCAGTACTTC.

The chain links TRBV28 to TRBJ2-2; no definite D call. Germline CDR1 is MDHEN and CDR2 is SYDVKM. With 5 bases removed from V and 1 base from J, the gap between germline ends came to 8 bases. The CDR3 contains 14 residues. DNA for the CDR3: TGTGCCAGCAGTATCTCTTTGAACACCGGGGAGCTGTTTTTT. Protein sequence: CASSISLNTGELFF.

The rearrangement uses TRBV5-6 and TRBJ2-5, with 10 bases that match TRBD2. The CDR3 is made up of 17 amino acids. In germline, CDR1 is SGHDT, CDR2 YYEEEE. V shed 4 bases, J shed 2 bases, and the junction held 11 bases outside the gene matches. CDR3 DNA sequence: TGTGCCAGCAGCAAAAACCTAGCGGGAGTTGAGCAAGAGACCCAGTACTTC. It codes for CASSKNLAGVEQETQYF.

The chain couples TRBV19 to TRBJ1-4, with D perhaps matching TRBD1 (5 bases). This CDR3 has 15 amino acids. The V end lost 1 base, the J end lost 8 bases, and 14 bases lay between the germline ends. The germline V gene encodes CDR1 LNHDA and CDR2 SQIVND (reference sequence). The CDR3 DNA reads TGTGCCAGTAGTATAGGCGGGACTGCGGAGGAAAAACTGTTTTTT. This gives the protein CASSIGGTAEEKLFF.

The V gene is TRBV27, the J gene TRBJ2-5, with 8 positions matching TRBD1. Trimming at V came to 5 bases and at J to 5 bases, leaving 10 bases not matched to a gene. The germline V gene has CDR1 MNHEY and CDR2 SMNVEV (reference sequence). The CDR3 has 15 residues. CDR3 in amino acids: CASSPKTGVLETQYF. For the CDR3, the DNA is TGTGCCAGCAGTCCGAAGACAGGGGTGCTGGAGACCCAGTACTTC.

The gene calls are TRBV5-1 and TRBJ2-3; possible D gene TRBD2, 5 bases. Germline V gene sequence: CDR1 SGHRS, CDR2 YFSETQ. This CDR3 comprises 15 residues. Trimming left V 4 bases short and J 3 bases short, with 15 bases between. The CDR3 spells CASSAQRPKTDTQYF. CDR3 DNA sequence: TGCGCCAGCAGCGCACAGCGGCCGAAGACAGATACGCAGTATTTT.

V gene TRBV27 combines with J gene TRBJ2-4, with D perhaps TRBD1 (5 bases). From germline, CDR1 is MNHEY and CDR2 SMNVEV (reference sequence). CDR3 length: 12 residues. Between the trimmed V and J ends, which lost 6 bases and 5 bases, there was a span of 8 bases. The CDR3 coding sequence is TGTGCCAGCAGAGAAGGGGAAAACATTCAGTACTTC. Its translation is CASREGENIQYF.

The rearrangement joins TRBV4-3 to TRBJ1-4; the D is unclear. Germline lookup yields CDR1 LGHNA and CDR2 YSLEER. The CDR3 covers 15 residues. V was clipped by 0 bases and J by 7 bases, with 12 bases between them. This CDR3 is CASSQDDPPGEKLFF. CDR3 nucleotide sequence: TGCGCCAGCAGCCAAGATGATCCGCCAGGTGAAAAACTGTTTTTT.

The chain joins TRBV5-6 to TRBJ1-1, with 9 bases aligning to TRBD1. The V gene end was trimmed by 6 bases and the J gene end by 3 bases; junction bases not matched to a gene: 12. From germline, CDR1 is SGHDT and CDR2 YYEEEE. This CDR3 spans 16 amino acids. The CDR3 spells CASMIRHRGPDTEAFF. Here the CDR3 DNA reads TGTGCCAGCATGATTCGCCACAGGGGGCCCGACACTGAAGCTTTCTTT.

The chain has TRBV29-1 and TRBJ2-7, with a possible D match to TRBD2 (6 bases). Trimming left V 7 bases short and J 2 bases short, with 12 bases between. The germline gives CDR1 SQVTM, CDR2 ANQGSEA. This CDR3 comprises 12 residues. The CDR3 nucleotides are TGCAGCGGGGGGGAGAAGCCCTACGAGCAGTACTTC. This translates into CSGGEKPYEQYF.

This clone was detected once. V and J are TRBV11-2 and TRBJ2-2, with a weak D call TRBD1 (6 bases). The V end was cut by 5 bases, the J end by 6 bases, with 19 bases between. Germline CDR1 is SGHAT and CDR2 is FQNNGV. The CDR3 extends over 16 amino acids. The CDR3 DNA is TGTGCCAGCAGCCGCTTTACAGGGATTGGGTCCGGGGAGCTGTTTTTT. Its protein product is CASSRFTGIGSGELFF.

The J gene is TRBJ2-1, the V gene TRBV7-2; 11 bases are a match to TRBD2. Germline V gene sequence: CDR1 SGHTA, CDR2 FQGNSA. This CDR3 spans 15 amino acids. Trimming cost V 3 bases and J 5 bases; bases outside gene matches: 3. CDR3 residues: CASSFGTSGDNEQFF. In DNA form, the CDR3 reads TGTGCCAGCAGCTTCGGGACTAGCGGCGACAATGAGCAGTTCTTC. Full variable domain (rest looked up from reference TRBV7-2 and TRBJ2-1): GAGVSQSPSNKVTEKGKDVELRCDPISGHTALYWYRQSLGQGLEFLIYFQGNSAPDKSGLPSDRFSAERTGGSVSTLTIQRTQQEDSAVYLCASSFGTSGDNEQFFGPGTRLTVL.

This chain uses TRBV7-3 with TRBJ2-7; no firm D call. There are 13 residues in the CDR3. V was trimmed by 0 bases and J by 5 bases, leaving 8 bases between them. CDR1 and CDR2 from the germline V gene are SGHTA and FQGTGA. The CDR3 sequence is CASSLTSRHEQYF. Written as DNA, the CDR3 is TGTGCCAGCAGCTTAACTAGCCGCCACGAGCAGTACTTC. The full variable domain, rest sourced from reference TRBV7-3 and TRBJ2-7, is GAGVSQTPSNKVTEKGKYVELRCDPISGHTALYWYRQSLGQGPEFLIYFQGTGAADDSGLPNDRFFAVRPEGSVSTLKIQRTERGDSAVYLCASSLTSRHEQYFGPGTRLTVT.

The chain joins TRBV3-1 (or the pseudogene TRBV3-2) to TRBJ1-3; 8 positions agree with TRBD1. Germline V gene lookup returns CDR1 LGHDT and CDR2 YNNKEL (reference sequence). Unmatched junction bases numbered 10, after V lost 4 bases and J lost 8 bases. The CDR3 runs 15 residues. The CDR3 loop reads CASSRTRTGWDTIYF. In nucleotides, the CDR3 is TGTGCCAGCAGCCGCACCCGGACAGGGTGGGACACCATATATTTT.

V gene TRBV7-9 combines with J gene TRBJ2-3; 8 nucleotides align to TRBD1. Trimming took 4 bases from V and 4 from J; bases not matched to a gene: 4. Per the germline V gene, CDR1 is SEHNR and CDR2 is FQNEAQ (reference sequence). This CDR3 is built from 14 residues. CDR3 sequence: CASSSGTGSDTQYF. The CDR3 nucleotides are TGTGCCAGCAGCTCCGGGACAGGTTCAGATACGCAGTATTTT.

The chain joins TRBV11-2 to TRBJ2-3; 11 nucleotides agree with TRBD2. With V trimmed by 0 bases and J by 5 bases, 7 bases remained unmatched. Germline V lookup: CDR1 SGHAT, CDR2 FQNNGV. The CDR3 has 17 residues. The CDR3 nucleotides are TGTGCCAGCAGCTTAGAGTTAGCGGGAGGGCCGGAAGATACGCAGTATTTT. This encodes CASSLELAGGPEDTQYF.

V usage is TRBV27 and J usage is TRBJ1-1; 7 nucleotides agree with TRBD1. Germline V lookup: CDR1 MNHEY, CDR2 SMNVEV (reference sequence). The V gene end was trimmed by 6 bases and the J gene end by 1 base; junction bases not matched to a gene: 5. The CDR3 extends over 14 amino acids. This CDR3 is CASRRGRGNTEAFF. CDR3 nucleotide sequence: TGTGCCAGCAGAAGGGGGCGGGGGAACACTGAAGCTTTCTTT.

The chain couples TRBV11-2 to TRBJ2-7; D is possibly TRBD2 (5 bases). Germline assignment: CDR1 SGHAT and CDR2 FQNNGV. V lost 5 bases, J lost 0 bases, and 11 bases lay in between. CDR3 length: 14 amino acids. CDR3 residues: CASSLGRGSYEQYF. The CDR3 DNA sequence: TGTGCCAGCAGCCTAGGACGGGGCTCCTACGAGCAGTACTTC.

This chain connects TRBV30 to TRBJ1-1, with 8 positions matching TRBD1. The CDR3 is made up of 13 amino acids. V was pared by 5 bases and J by 4 bases, with 6 bases of the junction left unmatched. Germline V lookup: CDR1 GTSNPN, CDR2 SVGIG (reference sequence). The CDR3 protein is CAWDGTGLTEAFF. CDR3 coding DNA: TGTGCCTGGGACGGGACAGGTCTCACTGAAGCTTTCTTT. The full variable domain, in which reference TRBV30 and TRBJ1-1 provide the parts outside the CDR3, is SQTIHQWPATLVQPVGSPLSLECTVEGTSNPNLYWYRQAAGRGLQLLFYSVGIGQISSEVPQNLSASRPQDRQFILSSKKLLLSDSGFYLCAWDGTGLTEAFFGQGTRLTVV.